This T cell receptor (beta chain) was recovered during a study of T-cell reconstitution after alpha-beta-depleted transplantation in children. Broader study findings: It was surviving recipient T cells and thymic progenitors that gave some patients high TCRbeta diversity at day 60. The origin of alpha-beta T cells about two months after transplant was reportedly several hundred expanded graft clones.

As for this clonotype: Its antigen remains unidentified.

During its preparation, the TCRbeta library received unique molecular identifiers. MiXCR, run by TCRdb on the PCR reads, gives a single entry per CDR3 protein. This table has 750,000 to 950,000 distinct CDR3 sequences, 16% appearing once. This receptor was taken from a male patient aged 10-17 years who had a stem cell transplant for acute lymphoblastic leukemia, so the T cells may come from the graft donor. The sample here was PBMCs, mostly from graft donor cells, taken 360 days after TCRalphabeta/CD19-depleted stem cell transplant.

This CDR3 is CASSRKLAGGFRSYEQYF. CDR3 coding DNA: TGTGCCAGCAGTCGAAAACTAGCGGGAGGCTTCCGTTCCTACGAGCAGTACTTC. V usage is TRBV12-3 or TRBV12-4 and J usage is TRBJ2-7; 12 nucleotides match TRBD2. Trimming at V came to 5 bases and at J to 1 base, leaving 12 bases not matched to a gene. The CDR3 extends over 18 amino acids.